These 7 T cell receptor beta chains were all obtained from the same sample, sequenced in a study of blood T cell repertoires in COVID-19 (dated by TCRdb to 2020 to 2022). Libraries were built with the immunoSEQ multiplex PCR assay. Here the immuneACCESS table is served through TCRdb, limited to in-frame sequences with V and J called. Missing clones are a known gap in these copies; in checked studies unresolved V genes cover under half, and the rest lacks a known reason. In all, the sample holds roughly 440,000 clones, and about 91% of those were seen once. Together, the top ten hold roughly 12% of the sample. Sample: peripheral blood. The receptors stem from a woman aged 45-59 years with COVID-19, enrolled during active disease.

This chain joins TRBV20-1 and TRBJ1-2, with D possibly being TRBD1 (5 bases). V dropped 3 bases and J dropped 0 bases, with 14 bases sitting between them. Germline V lookup: CDR1 DFQATT, CDR2 SNEGSKA (reference sequence). The CDR3 runs to 15 residues. CDR3 sequence reads: CSASAGRLSNYGYTF. The CDR3 DNA reads as TGCAGTGCTAGTGCAGGGCGATTATCTAACTATGGCTACACCTTC.

The DNA of the CDR3 is TGTGCCAGCCAAGGAGGCAGACGCTCTGGGGCCAACGTCCTGACTTTC. Its translation is CASQGGRRSGANVLTF. The chain couples TRBV19 to TRBJ2-6; D is possibly TRBD2 (5 bases). Trimming pared 9 bases from V and 0 bases from J, leaving 15 bases between. This CDR3 has 16 amino acids. Germline V gives CDR1 LNHDA, CDR2 SQIVND (reference sequence).

The chain links TRBV20-1 to TRBJ2-3; TRBD2 aligns across 15 bases. The CDR3 totals 16 residues. CDR1 DFQATT and CDR2 SNEGSKA come from the germline V gene (reference sequence). V gave up 3 bases and J gave up 3 bases; unmatched junction bases: 4. This CDR3 is CSASGLAGGRTDTQYF. CDR3 coding DNA: TGCAGTGCTAGTGGACTAGCGGGGGGGCGAACAGATACGCAGTATTTT.

The V gene is TRBV9, the J gene TRBJ1-1; no clear D gene. The CDR3 is 15 residues long. Deletions cut 5 bases from V and 7 bases from J, with 21 bases between. The germline CDR1 and CDR2 sequences are SGDLS and YYNGEE. Written as DNA, the CDR3 is TGTGCCAGCAGTCCATCTCCACCGGGAAGGGATGAAGCTTTCTTT. This gives the protein CASSPSPPGRDEAFF.

This rearrangement joins TRBV10-2 to TRBJ2-7; 16 nucleotides agree with TRBD2. V shed 6 bases, J shed 4 bases, and the junction held 3 bases outside the gene matches. CDR1 is WSHSY, CDR2 SAAADI, per germline. This CDR3 region has 15 residues. The CDR3 bases are TGCGCCAGCAGCTCGGGACTAGCGGGGGGGTACGAGCAGTACTTC. This encodes CASSSGLAGGYEQYF.

The chain carries TRBV19 and TRBJ1-1; tentatively, D is TRBD1 (5 bases). Per the germline V gene, CDR1 is LNHDA and CDR2 is SQIVND (reference sequence). The CDR3 extends over 14 amino acids. The V gene lost 3 bases and the J gene lost 5 bases, with 13 bases spanning the gap. In DNA, the CDR3 is TGTGCCAGTAGTATGGTGGGGGGTGGGACTGAAGCTTTCTTT. Amino acid sequence: CASSMVGGGTEAFF. Using reference TRBV19 and TRBJ1-1 for the parts outside the CDR3, the full variable domain is DGGITQSPKYLFRKEGQNVTLSCEQNLNHDAMYWYRQDPGQGLRLIYYSQIVNDFQKGDIAEGYSVSREKKESFPLTVTSAQKNPTAFYLCASSMVGGGTEAFFGQGTRLTVV.

This chain uses TRBV28 with TRBJ1-6; TRBD1 matches 7 bases. The CDR3 is 18 amino acids. Germline CDR1 is MDHEN and CDR2 is SYDVKM. V dropped 5 bases and J dropped 0; count of bases not matched to a gene: 10. This CDR3 is CASSKQGRRPSYNSPLHF. The CDR3 DNA reads TGTGCCAGCAGTAAACAGGGGAGGAGGCCCTCCTATAATTCACCCCTCCACTTT.